These T cell receptor beta chains were read from a single sample in a study of shared clonotypes between healthy human individuals. Repertoires were generated with immunoSEQ multiplex PCR, while TCRdb's copy carries only in-frame clones and drops some. The table records approximately 1.4 million clones, 95% to 99% of them present only once. The sequencing sample was made of naive CD4+ T cells sorted from blood. These receptors came from a man aged 25 to 45 in good health. Both conserved end residues are part of each CDR3. D genes are given only for firm matches. Some rows mark clone size as missing; the rest say once, few, many or name a class of expanded clone.

v_gene	j_gene	d_gene	abundance	CDR3aa	CDR3nt
TRBV2	TRBJ1-3	NA	NA	CASKTDENTIYF	TGTGCCAGCAAGACGGATGAAAACACCATATATTTT
TRBV7-9	TRBJ1-3	NA	NA	CASSPRRNTIYF	TGTGCCAGCAGCCCCAGACGAAACACCATATATTTT
TRBV2	TRBJ2-7	NA	NA	CASRENGYEQYF	TGTGCCAGCAGGGAGAACGGGTACGAGCAGTACTTC
TRBV5-1	TRBJ2-3	TRBD2	NA	CASSYPSGSTDTQYF	TGCGCCAGCAGCTACCCTAGCGGGAGTACAGATACGCAGTATTTT
TRBV6-6	TRBJ2-3	TRBD2	NA	CASSLSGRWGTDTQYF	TGTGCCAGCAGCCTTAGCGGGAGGTGGGGCACAGATACGCAGTATTTT
TRBV7-2	TRBJ1-1	TRBD1	NA	CASSPTGLGANTEAFF	TGTGCCAGCAGCCCGACAGGGCTCGGAGCGAACACTGAAGCTTTCTTT
TRBV28	TRBJ1-2	NA	NA	CASSFSDYGYTF	TGTGCCAGCAGTTTCAGCGACTATGGCTACACCTTC
TRBV4-1	TRBJ2-7	TRBD2	NA	CASSQGEGRSEQYF	TGCGCCAGCAGCCAGGGGGAGGGGAGGTCCGAGCAGTACTTC
TRBV7-2	TRBJ2-1	NA	NA	CASIAPLGDEQFF	TGTGCCAGCATCGCACCACTGGGAGATGAGCAGTTCTTC
TRBV18	TRBJ2-1	NA	NA	CASSPRGPYNEQFF	TGTGCCAGCTCACCGCGAGGTCCCTACAATGAGCAGTTCTTC
TRBV27	TRBJ1-2	NA	NA	CASSIAGVGYTF	TGTGCCAGCAGCATAGCGGGGGTTGGCTACACCTTC
TRBV10-3	TRBJ2-2	NA	NA	CANRPRENTGELFF	TGTGCCAACCGCCCACGGGAGAACACCGGGGAGCTGTTTTTT
TRBV5-1	TRBJ2-3	NA	NA	CASSPRFGGTDTQYF	TGCGCCAGCAGCCCCCGATTTGGTGGCACAGATACGCAGTATTTT
TRBV28	TRBJ2-1	NA	NA	CASSLSTVSRRAIYEQFF	TGTGCCAGCAGTTTATCGACGGTCTCCCGGAGGGCCATTTATGAGCAGTTCTTC
TRBV7-9	TRBJ2-2	NA	NA	CASMSPSNTGELFF	TGTGCCAGCATGAGTCCGTCGAACACCGGGGAGCTGTTTTTT
TRBV27	TRBJ2-1	NA	NA	CASSRTGLSLANNNEQFF	TGTGCCAGCAGTCGAACAGGGCTCTCGCTCGCCAACAACAATGAGCAGTTCTTC
TRBV5-1	TRBJ1-5	NA	NA	CASSLEGTGGQPQHF	TGCGCCAGCAGCTTGGAGGGGACTGGTGGTCAGCCCCAGCATTTT
TRBV10-1	TRBJ2-3	NA	NA	CASSDLTSTDTQYF	TGCGCCAGCAGTGACCTAACTAGCACAGATACGCAGTATTTT
TRBV5-1	TRBJ2-1	TRBD2	NA	CASSRTTSASYNEQFF	TGCGCCAGCAGCCGAACCACTAGCGCGTCCTACAATGAGCAGTTCTTC
TRBV11-2	TRBJ1-2	NA	once	CASSSPGSLGGYTF	TGTGCCAGCAGCTCCCCGGGGTCCCTAGGTGGCTACACCTTC
TRBV7-8	TRBJ1-2	TRBD1	NA	CASSLPPLQGIYGYTF	TGTGCCAGCAGCTTACCCCCCCTACAGGGGATCTATGGCTACACCTTC
TRBV11-2	TRBJ1-5	TRBD1	NA	CASSLGQGARQPQHF	TGTGCCAGCAGCTTAGGGCAGGGGGCTAGACAGCCCCAGCATTTT
TRBV11-2	TRBJ2-7	TRBD2	NA	CASSFRAASGAYEQYF	TGTGCCAGCAGCTTCCGGGCCGCTAGCGGGGCTTACGAGCAGTACTTC
TRBV4-1	TRBJ2-7	NA	NA	CASSQEGTGRFDEQYF	TGCGCCAGCAGCCAAGAAGGCACCGGGAGATTCGACGAGCAGTACTTC
TRBV5-1	TRBJ2-1	NA	NA	CASSSKTQGGYNEQFF	TGCGCCAGCAGCTCGAAGACCCAGGGGGGGTACAATGAGCAGTTCTTC
TRBV6-5	TRBJ2-5	TRBD2	NA	CASRRSGREGETQYF	TGTGCCAGCAGAAGAAGCGGGAGAGAGGGAGAGACCCAGTACTTC
TRBV29-1	TRBJ2-7	TRBD2	NA	CSVPGTSGIYEQYF	TGCAGCGTCCCCGGGACTAGCGGGATCTACGAGCAGTACTTC
TRBV4-3	TRBJ2-4	TRBD1	NA	CASSQDRENIQYF	TGCGCCAGCAGTCAAGACAGGGAAAACATTCAGTACTTC
TRBV7-9	TRBJ1-3	TRBD1	NA	CASSTRQGTTSGNTIYF	TGTGCCAGCAGCACTCGACAGGGTACCACCTCTGGAAACACCATATATTTT
TRBV10-2	TRBJ2-1	NA	NA	CASSGLGSVQFF	TGCGCCAGCAGTGGACTAGGATCTGTGCAGTTCTTC
TRBV18	TRBJ2-6	NA	NA	CATTGTAQSGANVLTF	TGTGCCACCACCGGGACTGCGCAGTCTGGGGCCAACGTCCTGACTTTC
TRBV19	TRBJ1-1	NA	NA	CASSPALANTEAFF	TGTGCCAGTAGTCCCGCTTTGGCGAACACTGAAGCTTTCTTT
TRBV7-2	TRBJ2-3	NA	NA	CASSLGLDTDTQYF	TGTGCCAGCAGCTTAGGACTAGACACAGATACGCAGTATTTT
TRBV5-1	TRBJ2-7	NA	NA	CASSLDHATYEQYF	TGCGCCAGCAGCTTGGACCACGCCACCTACGAGCAGTACTTC